This note documents a single T cell receptor (beta chain) sequence. What it recognizes is unknown. This entry belongs to a study of beta chain features in type 1 diabetes. Study-wide background: The study found patients and healthy donors alike in age, gender and cell yields. General study points: A moderate, significant TCRB CDR3 shortening appeared in type 1 diabetes across four CD4+ subsets. The naive, central memory and Treg TCRB repertoires of patients appeared to be more similar to one another than those of healthy donors. Using cDNA template may skew counts toward highly expressing activated cells.

This CDR3 comprises 16 residues. Germline values: CDR1 MDHEN, CDR2 SYDVKM. The V end lost 7 bases, the J end lost 0 bases, and 16 bases lay between the germline ends. The sequenced template was cDNA made from the entire isolated RNA. Generated by immunoSEQ multiplex PCR, the TCRdb table keeps only in-frame clones and is missing some. Altogether about 340,000 clones are present, 13% being singletons, with the ten largest covering roughly 0.016%. Averaging roughly 100 mL, one heparinised blood draw was given by each donor. The sequenced sample consisted of naive CD4+ T cells from blood. The receptor was derived from a woman under 30 with type 1 diabetes. The chain employs TRBV28 and TRBJ2-1, with D possibly being TRBD2 (6 bases). The CDR3 loop is CASKEGSLSSYNEQFF. CDR3 sequence (DNA): TGTGCCAGCAAGGAGGGCAGCTTGAGCTCCTACAATGAGCAGTTCTTC.